This is a list of T cell receptor beta chains from one sample in a study of blood T cell repertoires in COVID-19. Profiled with immunoSEQ multiplex PCR; TCRdb holds only in-frame clones, not every one. The sample has approximately 250,000 clones, roughly 86% seen once; the top ten hold roughly 4.9%. The sequenced sample was peripheral blood. Receptors were obtained from a woman aged 55-70 years with COVID-19, enrolled during active disease. CDR3s include the opening cysteine and the closing phenylalanine or tryptophan. The order of the fields is V gene, clone size, D gene, J gene, CDR3 DNA, CDR3 protein. A D gene is named only where the DNA matches it firmly. Size tells how often a clone was seen (once, few, many) or the class of an expanded clone, and some rows leave it out.

v_call: TRBV28; clone_size: -; d_call: -; j_call: TRBJ1-3; cdr3_nt: TGTGCCAGCCGGGGGGGAGACACCATATATTTT; cdr3_aa: CASRGGDTIYF
v_call: TRBV24-1; clone_size: -; d_call: TRBD1; j_call: TRBJ1-4; cdr3_nt: TGTGCCACCAGTGAGGCTCAGGGGGCCGTTGAAAAACTGTTTTTT; cdr3_aa: CATSEAQGAVEKLFF
v_call: TRBV7-2; clone_size: -; d_call: -; j_call: TRBJ1-6; cdr3_nt: TGTGCCAGCAGCTTAGACAGGGTAGCACGGTGGAGTAATTCACCCCTCCACTTT; cdr3_aa: CASSLDRVARWSNSPLHF
v_call: TRBV28; clone_size: -; d_call: -; j_call: TRBJ1-1; cdr3_nt: TGTGCCAGCAGTCAACCGACAGGAGCACGGAACACTGAAGCTTTCTTT; cdr3_aa: CASSQPTGARNTEAFF
v_call: TRBV7-8; clone_size: once; d_call: TRBD1; j_call: TRBJ1-4; cdr3_nt: TGTGCCAGCAGCCTCACCGGGACAGGGGGGGAAAAACTGTTTTTT; cdr3_aa: CASSLTGTGGEKLFF
v_call: TRBV7-3; clone_size: -; d_call: TRBD2; j_call: TRBJ2-7; cdr3_nt: TGTGCCAGCAGCTTAATTGCGGGAGACTCCGAGCAGTACTTC; cdr3_aa: CASSLIAGDSEQYF
v_call: TRBV25-1; clone_size: -; d_call: TRBD1; j_call: TRBJ2-1; cdr3_nt: TGTGCCAGCAGTGGGACAGGAAATAATGAGCAGTTCTTC; cdr3_aa: CASSGTGNNEQFF
v_call: TRBV5-1; clone_size: -; d_call: -; j_call: TRBJ1-4; cdr3_nt: TGCGCCAGCAGCCGAAACCGTGGGGCTGGTGAAAAACTGTTTTTT; cdr3_aa: CASSRNRGAGEKLFF
v_call: TRBV19; clone_size: -; d_call: TRBD1; j_call: TRBJ1-5; cdr3_nt: TGTGCCAGTAGTAGGACAGGGGAACATCAGCCCCAGCATTTT; cdr3_aa: CASSRTGEHQPQHF
v_call: TRBV7-8; clone_size: -; d_call: -; j_call: TRBJ2-7; cdr3_nt: TGTGCCAGCAGCTTATCTAGCGCGTCCTACGAGCAGTACTTC; cdr3_aa: CASSLSSASYEQYF
v_call: TRBV4-1; clone_size: -; d_call: -; j_call: TRBJ2-3; cdr3_nt: TGCGCCAGCAGCCTAGCCGGTGGTAGCGGACGCCATACGCAGTATTTT; cdr3_aa: CASSLAGGSGRHTQYF
v_call: TRBV11-3; clone_size: -; d_call: -; j_call: TRBJ2-2; cdr3_nt: TGTGCCAGCAGCCATAGGGACTCGGCGGGGGGGGAGCTGTTTTTT; cdr3_aa: CASSHRDSAGGELFF
v_call: TRBV5-1; clone_size: few; d_call: TRBD2; j_call: TRBJ2-1; cdr3_nt: TGCGCCAGCAGCTCCTCGGGACTAGCTTCCTACAATGAGCAGTTCTTC; cdr3_aa: CASSSSGLASYNEQFF
v_call: TRBV7-2; clone_size: -; d_call: -; j_call: TRBJ2-1; cdr3_nt: TGTGCCAGCAGCTTCCCGAGACTGGCCGACAATGAGCAGTTCTTC; cdr3_aa: CASSFPRLADNEQFF
v_call: TRBV5-4; clone_size: -; d_call: -; j_call: TRBJ2-3; cdr3_nt: TGTGCCAGCAGCGAGGAGGGGGGGAGGGCAACAGATACGCAGTATTTT; cdr3_aa: CASSEEGGRATDTQYF
v_call: TRBV19; clone_size: once; d_call: TRBD1; j_call: TRBJ2-2; cdr3_nt: TGTGCCAGTACCCAGGGACAGGGGATACCCGGGGAGCTGTTTTTT; cdr3_aa: CASTQGQGIPGELFF
v_call: TRBV7-2; clone_size: -; d_call: -; j_call: TRBJ1-1; cdr3_nt: TGTGCCAGCAGCTTAGTGGCCGTGAACACTGAAGCTTTCTTT; cdr3_aa: CASSLVAVNTEAFF
v_call: TRBV27; clone_size: -; d_call: -; j_call: TRBJ2-3; cdr3_nt: TGTGCCAGCAGTAATGGACTTGGCACAGATACGCAGTATTTT; cdr3_aa: CASSNGLGTDTQYF
v_call: TRBV30; clone_size: -; d_call: -; j_call: TRBJ1-2; cdr3_nt: TGTGCCTGGAGTGAACAGGGTGGCTACACCTTC; cdr3_aa: CAWSEQGGYTF
v_call: TRBV30; clone_size: -; d_call: -; j_call: TRBJ2-3; cdr3_nt: TGTGCCTGGAGATGGAGCGGTTCCACAGATACGCAGTATTTT; cdr3_aa: CAWRWSGSTDTQYF
v_call: TRBV13; clone_size: -; d_call: TRBD1; j_call: TRBJ1-1; cdr3_nt: TGTGCCAGCAGCCCCTTTTTGACAGGGGCTATGAACACTGAAGCTTTCTTT; cdr3_aa: CASSPFLTGAMNTEAFF
v_call: TRBV3-1/TRBV3-2; clone_size: medium-sized; d_call: -; j_call: TRBJ1-5; cdr3_nt: TGTGCCAGCAGCCAGGCCCCGTTTGGCAATCAGCCCCAGCATTTT; cdr3_aa: CASSQAPFGNQPQHF
v_call: TRBV4-1; clone_size: -; d_call: -; j_call: TRBJ2-1; cdr3_nt: TGCGCCAGCAGCCCGTCCGGGAATGGTGAGCAGTTCTTC; cdr3_aa: CASSPSGNGEQFF
v_call: TRBV21-1; clone_size: -; d_call: -; j_call: TRBJ2-3; cdr3_nt: TGTGCCAGCACCATCGGAGGGGGCGCGGGCACAGATACGCAGTATTTT; cdr3_aa: CASTIGGGAGTDTQYF
v_call: TRBV7-3; clone_size: -; d_call: TRBD1; j_call: TRBJ2-2; cdr3_nt: TGTGCCAGCAGCTTTGGGCAGGGGGCGTCCGGGGAGCTGTTTTTT; cdr3_aa: CASSFGQGASGELFF
v_call: TRBV15; clone_size: -; d_call: TRBD1; j_call: TRBJ2-1; cdr3_nt: TGTGCCACCAGCAGAGGGGGACAGTACAATGAGCAGTTCTTC; cdr3_aa: CATSRGGQYNEQFF
v_call: TRBV7-9; clone_size: -; d_call: -; j_call: TRBJ1-6; cdr3_nt: TGTGCCAGCAGCCAGGGGTATTCACCCCTCCACTTT; cdr3_aa: CASSQGYSPLHF
v_call: TRBV19; clone_size: once; d_call: TRBD2; j_call: TRBJ2-1; cdr3_nt: TGTGCCAGTACCCAACTAGCGGGAGGATACAATGAGCAGTTCTTC; cdr3_aa: CASTQLAGGYNEQFF